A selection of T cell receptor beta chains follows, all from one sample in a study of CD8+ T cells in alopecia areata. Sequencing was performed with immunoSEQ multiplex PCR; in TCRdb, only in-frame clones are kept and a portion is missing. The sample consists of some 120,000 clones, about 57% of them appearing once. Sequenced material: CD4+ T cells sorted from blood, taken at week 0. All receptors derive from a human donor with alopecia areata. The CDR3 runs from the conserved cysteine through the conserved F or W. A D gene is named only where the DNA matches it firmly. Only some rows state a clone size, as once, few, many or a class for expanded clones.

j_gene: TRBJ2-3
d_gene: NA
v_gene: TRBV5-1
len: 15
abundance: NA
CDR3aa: CASSFEARGTDTQYF
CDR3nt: TGCGCCAGCAGCTTCGAGGCCAGGGGCACAGATACGCAGTATTTT

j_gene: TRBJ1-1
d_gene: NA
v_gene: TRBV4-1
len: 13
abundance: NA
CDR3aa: CASSQGGDLKAFF
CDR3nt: TGCGCCAGCAGCCAAGGAGGGGACCTTAAAGCTTTCTTT

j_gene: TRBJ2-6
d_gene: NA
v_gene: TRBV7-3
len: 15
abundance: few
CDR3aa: CASSYGGPGANVLTF
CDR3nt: TGTGCCAGCAGCTACGGGGGCCCCGGGGCCAACGTCCTGACTTTC

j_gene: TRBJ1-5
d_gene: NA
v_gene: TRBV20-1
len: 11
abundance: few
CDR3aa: CRDSSNQPQHF
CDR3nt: TGCCGGGACTCCTCCAATCAGCCCCAGCATTTT

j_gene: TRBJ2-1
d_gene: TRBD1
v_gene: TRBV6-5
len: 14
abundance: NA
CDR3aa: CASSVGQGYNEQFF
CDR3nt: TGTGCCAGCAGCGTGGGACAGGGCTACAATGAGCAGTTCTTC

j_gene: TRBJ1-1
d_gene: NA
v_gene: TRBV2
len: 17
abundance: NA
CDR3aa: CASSVGGYRIGDTEAFF
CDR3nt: TGTGCCAGCAGTGTTGGGGGGTACAGAATAGGCGACACTGAAGCTTTCTTT

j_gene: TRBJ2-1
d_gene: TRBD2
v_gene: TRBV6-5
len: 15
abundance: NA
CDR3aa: CATQGRLAGYNEQFF
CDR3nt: TGTGCCACCCAGGGGAGACTAGCGGGGTACAATGAGCAGTTCTTC

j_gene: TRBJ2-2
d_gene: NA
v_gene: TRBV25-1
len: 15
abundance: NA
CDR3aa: CASSRVGYNTGELFF
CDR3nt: TGTGCCAGCAGTAGGGTCGGGTACAACACCGGGGAGCTGTTTTTT

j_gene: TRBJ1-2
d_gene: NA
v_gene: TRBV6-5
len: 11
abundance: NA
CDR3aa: CATNRGLSYTF
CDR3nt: TGTGCCACGAACCGGGGGCTCAGCTACACCTTC

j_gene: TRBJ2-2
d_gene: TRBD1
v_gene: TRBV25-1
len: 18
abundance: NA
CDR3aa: CASSDYFVVRGRTGELFF
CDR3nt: TGTGCCAGCAGTGATTATTTTGTCGTCAGGGGGCGCACCGGGGAGCTGTTTTTT

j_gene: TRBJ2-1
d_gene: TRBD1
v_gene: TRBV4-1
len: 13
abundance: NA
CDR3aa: CASSSHRGNEQFF
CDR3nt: TGCGCCAGCAGCTCACACAGGGGCAATGAGCAGTTCTTC

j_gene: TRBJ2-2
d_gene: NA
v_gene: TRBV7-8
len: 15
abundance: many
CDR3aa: CASSLVGGSTGELFF
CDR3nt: TGTGCCAGCAGCTTAGTGGGCGGCTCCACCGGGGAGCTGTTTTTT

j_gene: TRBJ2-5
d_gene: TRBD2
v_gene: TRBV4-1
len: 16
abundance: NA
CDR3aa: CASSQGRLADQETQYF
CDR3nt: TGCGCCAGCAGCCAAGGTCGACTAGCGGACCAAGAGACCCAGTACTTC

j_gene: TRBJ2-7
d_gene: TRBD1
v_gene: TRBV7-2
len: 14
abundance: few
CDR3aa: CASSLDRGVYEQYF
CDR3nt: TGTGCCAGCAGCTTAGACAGGGGGGTCTACGAGCAGTACTTC

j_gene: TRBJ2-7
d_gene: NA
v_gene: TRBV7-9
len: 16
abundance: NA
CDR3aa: CASSLTGGQGEVEQYF
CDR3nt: TGTGCCAGCAGCTTAACCGGCGGGCAGGGGGAGGTCGAGCAGTACTTC

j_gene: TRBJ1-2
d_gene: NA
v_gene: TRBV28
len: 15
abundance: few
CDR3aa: CASSSSGEANYGYTF
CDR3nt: TGTGCCAGCAGTTCCTCAGGGGAAGCCAACTATGGCTACACCTTC

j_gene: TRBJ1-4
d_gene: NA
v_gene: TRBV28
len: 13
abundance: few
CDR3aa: CASGLNRVEKLFF
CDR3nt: TGTGCCAGCGGATTAAACAGGGTTGAAAAACTGTTTTTT

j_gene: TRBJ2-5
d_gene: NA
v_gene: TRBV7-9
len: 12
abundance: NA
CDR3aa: CASSRSMETQYF
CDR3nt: TGTGCCAGCAGCCGCTCGATGGAGACCCAGTACTTC

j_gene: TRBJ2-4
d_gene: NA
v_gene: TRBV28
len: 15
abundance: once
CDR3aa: CASSFFSGQGNIQYF
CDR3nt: TGTGCCAGCAGTTTCTTTAGCGGGCAGGGGAACATTCAGTACTTC

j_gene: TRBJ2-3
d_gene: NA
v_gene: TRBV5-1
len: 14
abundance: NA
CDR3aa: CASSFGQSTDTQYF
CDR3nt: TGCGCCAGCAGCTTTGGGCAGTCCACAGATACGCAGTATTTT

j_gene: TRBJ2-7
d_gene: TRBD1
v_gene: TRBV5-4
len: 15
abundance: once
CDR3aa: CASSTRTGGSDEQYF
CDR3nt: TGTGCCAGCAGCACCCGGACAGGGGGCTCCGACGAGCAGTACTTC

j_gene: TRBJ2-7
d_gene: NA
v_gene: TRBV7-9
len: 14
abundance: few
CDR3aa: CASSFTMGSLEQYF
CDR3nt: TGTGCCAGCAGCTTTACAATGGGGAGTCTTGAGCAGTACTTC

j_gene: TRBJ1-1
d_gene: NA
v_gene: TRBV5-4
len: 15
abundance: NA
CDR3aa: CASSPPAGFNTEAFF
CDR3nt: TGTGCCAGCAGCCCACCGGCTGGGTTTAACACTGAAGCTTTCTTT

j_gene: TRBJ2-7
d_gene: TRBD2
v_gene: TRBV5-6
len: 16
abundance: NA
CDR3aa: CASSDTSGKFLHEQYF
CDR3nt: TGTGCCAGCAGCGATACTAGCGGGAAGTTTCTCCACGAGCAGTACTTC

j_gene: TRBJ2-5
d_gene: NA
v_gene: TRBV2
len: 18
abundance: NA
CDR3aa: CASSESPARDWEAETQYF
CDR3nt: TGTGCCAGCAGTGAAAGTCCGGCCAGGGACTGGGAAGCGGAGACCCAGTACTTC

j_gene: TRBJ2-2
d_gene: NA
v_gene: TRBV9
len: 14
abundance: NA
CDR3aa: CASSLSGNTGELFF
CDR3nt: TGTGCCAGCAGCCTGAGCGGGAACACCGGGGAGCTGTTTTTT

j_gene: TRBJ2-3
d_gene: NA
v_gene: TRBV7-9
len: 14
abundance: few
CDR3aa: CASSLAGMTDTQYF
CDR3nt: TGTGCCAGCAGCTTAGCAGGGATGACAGATACGCAGTATTTT

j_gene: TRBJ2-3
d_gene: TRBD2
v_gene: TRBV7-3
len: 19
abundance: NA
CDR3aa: CASSPGTSGRGAGTDTQYF
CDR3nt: TGTGCCAGCAGCCCAGGGACTAGCGGGAGGGGAGCGGGCACAGATACGCAGTATTTT

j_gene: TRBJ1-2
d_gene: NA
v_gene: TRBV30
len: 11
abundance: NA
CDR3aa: CAWSMTYGYTF
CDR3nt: TGTGCCTGGAGTATGACTTATGGCTACACCTTC

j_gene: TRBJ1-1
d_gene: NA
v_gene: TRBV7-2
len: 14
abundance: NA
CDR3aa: CASSFDGPGGEAFF
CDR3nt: TGTGCCAGCAGCTTTGACGGACCGGGGGGTGAAGCTTTCTTT

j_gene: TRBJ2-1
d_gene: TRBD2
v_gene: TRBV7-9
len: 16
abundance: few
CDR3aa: CASSNQGLAGGNEQFF
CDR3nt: TGTGCCAGCAGCAACCAGGGACTAGCGGGGGGAAATGAGCAGTTCTTC

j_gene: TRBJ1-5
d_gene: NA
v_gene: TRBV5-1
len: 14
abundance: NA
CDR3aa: CASSLTGSNQPQHF
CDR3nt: TGCGCCAGCAGCCTGACAGGTAGCAATCAGCCCCAGCATTTT

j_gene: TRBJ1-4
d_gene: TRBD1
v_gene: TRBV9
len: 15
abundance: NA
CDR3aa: CASSSAGGTNEKLFF
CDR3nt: TGTGCCAGCAGCTCAGCAGGGGGCACTAATGAAAAACTGTTTTTT

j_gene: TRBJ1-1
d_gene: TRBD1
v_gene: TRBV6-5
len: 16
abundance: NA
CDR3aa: CASSSSGGARNTEAFF
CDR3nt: TGTGCCAGCAGTTCCTCAGGGGGGGCGCGGAACACTGAAGCTTTCTTT

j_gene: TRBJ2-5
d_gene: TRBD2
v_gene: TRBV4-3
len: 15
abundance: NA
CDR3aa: CASSQELADTETQYF
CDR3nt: TGCGCCAGCAGCCAAGAACTAGCGGACACGGAGACCCAGTACTTC

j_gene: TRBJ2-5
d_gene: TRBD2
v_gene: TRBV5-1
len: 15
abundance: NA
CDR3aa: CASSPGTSGEETQYF
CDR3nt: TGCGCCAGCAGCCCCGGGACTAGCGGGGAAGAGACCCAGTACTTC

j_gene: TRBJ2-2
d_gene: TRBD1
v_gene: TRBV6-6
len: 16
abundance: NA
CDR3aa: CASSYRTGALAGELFF
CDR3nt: TGTGCCAGCAGTTATAGGACAGGGGCCCTCGCCGGGGAGCTGTTTTTT

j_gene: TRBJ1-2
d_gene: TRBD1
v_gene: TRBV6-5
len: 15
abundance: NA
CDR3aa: CASSVTGEGRYGYTF
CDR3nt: TGTGCCAGCAGCGTCACAGGGGAAGGTCGCTATGGCTACACCTTC

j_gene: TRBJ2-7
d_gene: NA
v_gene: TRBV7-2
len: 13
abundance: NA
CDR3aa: CASSLTGPYEQYF
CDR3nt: TGTGCCAGCAGCTTGACAGGCCCCTACGAGCAGTACTTC

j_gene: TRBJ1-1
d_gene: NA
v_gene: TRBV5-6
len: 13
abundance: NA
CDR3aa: CASSLRMNTEAFF
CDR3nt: TGTGCCAGCAGCTTGCGGATGAACACTGAAGCTTTCTTT

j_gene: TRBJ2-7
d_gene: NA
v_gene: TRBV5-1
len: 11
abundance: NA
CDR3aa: CASSLGYEQYF
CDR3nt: TGCGCCAGCAGCCTAGGTTACGAGCAGTACTTC

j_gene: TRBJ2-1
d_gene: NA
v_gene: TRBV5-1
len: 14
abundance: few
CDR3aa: CASSLGLVFLEQFF
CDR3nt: TGCGCCAGCAGCTTGGGACTAGTCTTCCTTGAGCAGTTCTTC

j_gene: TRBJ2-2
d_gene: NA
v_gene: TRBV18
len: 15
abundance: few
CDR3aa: CASSPRTANTGELFF
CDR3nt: TGTGCCAGCTCACCAAGGACGGCGAACACCGGGGAGCTGTTTTTT

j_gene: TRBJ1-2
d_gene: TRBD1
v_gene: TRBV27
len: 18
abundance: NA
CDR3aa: CASSTERGQGQVVYGYTF
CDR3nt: TGTGCCAGCAGTACCGAACGGGGACAGGGACAGGTGGTCTATGGCTACACCTTC

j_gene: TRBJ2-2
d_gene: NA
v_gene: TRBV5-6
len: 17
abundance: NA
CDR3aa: CASSLSAQGTYTGELFF
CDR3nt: TGTGCCAGCAGCTTGTCCGCGCAGGGGACATACACCGGGGAGCTGTTTTTT

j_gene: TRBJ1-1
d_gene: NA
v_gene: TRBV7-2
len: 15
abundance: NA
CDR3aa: CASSPSRNMNTEAFF
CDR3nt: TGTGCCAGCAGCCCCTCGCGGAACATGAACACTGAAGCTTTCTTT

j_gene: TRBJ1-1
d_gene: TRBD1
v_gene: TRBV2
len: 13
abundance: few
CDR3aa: CASRDDRGPEAFF
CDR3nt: TGTGCCAGCAGGGACGACAGGGGGCCTGAAGCTTTCTTT

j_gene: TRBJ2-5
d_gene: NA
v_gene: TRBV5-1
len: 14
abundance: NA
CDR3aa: CASSVKGGQETQYF
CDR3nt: TGCGCCAGCAGCGTCAAGGGGGGTCAAGAGACCCAGTACTTC

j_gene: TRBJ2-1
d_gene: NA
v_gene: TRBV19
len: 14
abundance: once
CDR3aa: CASSIGGADNEQFF
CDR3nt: TGTGCCAGTAGTATTGGGGGGGCCGACAATGAGCAGTTCTTC

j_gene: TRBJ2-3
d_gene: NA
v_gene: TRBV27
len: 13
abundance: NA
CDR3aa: CASTLSRTDTQYF
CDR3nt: TGTGCCAGCACCCTAAGTCGCACAGATACGCAGTATTTT

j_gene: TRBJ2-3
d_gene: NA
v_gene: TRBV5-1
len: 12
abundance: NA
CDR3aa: CASSLSTDTQYF
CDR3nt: TGCGCCAGCAGCTTGAGCACAGATACACAGTATTTT

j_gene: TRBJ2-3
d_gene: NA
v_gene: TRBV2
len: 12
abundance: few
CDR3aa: CASSETPDTQYF
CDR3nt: TGTGCCAGCAGTGAAACCCCGGATACGCAGTATTTT

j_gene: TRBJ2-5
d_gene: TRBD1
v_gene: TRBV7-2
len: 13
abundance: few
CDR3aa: CASSSDRGETQYF
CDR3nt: TGTGCCAGCAGCTCCGACAGGGGTGAGACCCAGTACTTC